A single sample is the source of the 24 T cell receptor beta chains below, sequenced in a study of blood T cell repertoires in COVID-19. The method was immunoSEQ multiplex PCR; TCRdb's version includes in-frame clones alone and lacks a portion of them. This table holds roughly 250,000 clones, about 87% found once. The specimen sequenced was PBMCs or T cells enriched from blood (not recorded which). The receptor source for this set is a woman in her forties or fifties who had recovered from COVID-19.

The CDR3 sequence is CASSRPLAGEFENEQFF. The CDR3 nucleotides read TGTGCCAGCAGCCGTCCCTTAGCGGGAGAATTTGAAAATGAGCAGTTCTTC. This chain uses TRBV7-9 with TRBJ2-1; the match to TRBD2 covers 9 bases. CDR1 and CDR2 from the germline V gene are SEHNR and FQNEAQ (reference sequence). This CDR3 has 17 residues. Losses at the gene ends were 5 bases for V and 7 bases for J; bases not matched to a gene: 15.

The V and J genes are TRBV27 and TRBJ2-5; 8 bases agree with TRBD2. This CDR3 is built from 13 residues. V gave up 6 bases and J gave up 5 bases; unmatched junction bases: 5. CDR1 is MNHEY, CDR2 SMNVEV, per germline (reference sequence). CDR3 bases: TGTGCCAGCAGGTGGGCGGGAGGTGAGACCCAGTACTTC. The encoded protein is CASRWAGGETQYF.

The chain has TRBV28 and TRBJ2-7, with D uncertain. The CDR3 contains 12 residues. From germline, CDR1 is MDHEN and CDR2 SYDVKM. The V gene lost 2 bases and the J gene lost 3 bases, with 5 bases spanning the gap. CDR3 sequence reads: CASSLNRYEQYF. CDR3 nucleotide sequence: TGTGCCAGCAGTTTAAATCGCTACGAGCAGTACTTC.

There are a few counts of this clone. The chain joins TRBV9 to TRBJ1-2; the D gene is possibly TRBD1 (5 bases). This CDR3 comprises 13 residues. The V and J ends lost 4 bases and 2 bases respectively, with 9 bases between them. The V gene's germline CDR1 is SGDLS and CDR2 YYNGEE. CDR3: CASSPSGNYGYTF. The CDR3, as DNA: TGTGCCAGCAGCCCCTCAGGGAACTATGGCTACACCTTC. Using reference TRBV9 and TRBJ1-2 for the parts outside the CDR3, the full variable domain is DSGVTQTPKHLITATGQRVTLRCSPRSGDLSVYWYQQSLDQGLQFLIQYYNGEERAKGNILERFSAQQFPDLHSELNLSSLELGDSALYFCASSPSGNYGYTFGSGTRLTVV.

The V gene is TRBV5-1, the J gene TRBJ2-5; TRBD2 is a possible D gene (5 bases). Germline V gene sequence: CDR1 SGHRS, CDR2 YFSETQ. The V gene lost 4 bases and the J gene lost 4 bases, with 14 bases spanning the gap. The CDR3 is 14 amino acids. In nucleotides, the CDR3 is TGCGCCAGCAGCAAGGGTGGGAGTCCAGAGACCCAGTACTTC. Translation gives CASSKGGSPETQYF.

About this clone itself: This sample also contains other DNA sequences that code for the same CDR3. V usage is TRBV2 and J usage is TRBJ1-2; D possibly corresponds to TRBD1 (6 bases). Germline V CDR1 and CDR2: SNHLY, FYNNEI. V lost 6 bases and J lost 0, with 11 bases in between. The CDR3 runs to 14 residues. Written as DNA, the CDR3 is TGTGCCAGCAGGGAGACAGGAGCTAACTATGGCTACACCTTC. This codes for CASRETGANYGYTF.

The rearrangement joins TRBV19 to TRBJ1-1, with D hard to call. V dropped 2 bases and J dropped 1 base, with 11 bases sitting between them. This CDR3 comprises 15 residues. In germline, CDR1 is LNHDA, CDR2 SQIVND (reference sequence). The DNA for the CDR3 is TGTGCCAGTAGTATACAGGCAAGCACGAACACTGAAGCTTTCTTT. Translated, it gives CASSIQASTNTEAFF.

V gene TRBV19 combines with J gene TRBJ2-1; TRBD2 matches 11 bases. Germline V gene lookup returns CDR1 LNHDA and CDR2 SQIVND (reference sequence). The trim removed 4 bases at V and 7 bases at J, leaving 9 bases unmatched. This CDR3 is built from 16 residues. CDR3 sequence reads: CASSNWFSGRANEQFF. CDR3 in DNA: TGTGCCAGTAGTAATTGGTTTAGCGGGAGGGCGAATGAGCAGTTCTTC.

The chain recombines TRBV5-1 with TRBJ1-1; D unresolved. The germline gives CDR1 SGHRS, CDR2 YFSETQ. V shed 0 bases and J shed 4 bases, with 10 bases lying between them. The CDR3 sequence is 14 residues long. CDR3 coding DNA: TGCGCCAGCAGCTTGGTAGAGTCGGGCACTGAAGCTTTCTTT. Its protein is CASSLVESGTEAFF.

This CDR3 reads CASSMGQENEAFF. The CDR3 nucleotides read TGTGCCAGTAGTATGGGACAGGAAAATGAAGCTTTCTTT. This chain connects TRBV19 to TRBJ1-1; 8 positions agree with TRBD1. Trimming took 3 bases from V and 7 from J; bases not matched to a gene: 4. The germline V gene has CDR1 LNHDA and CDR2 SQIVND (reference sequence). This CDR3 is 13 amino acids long.

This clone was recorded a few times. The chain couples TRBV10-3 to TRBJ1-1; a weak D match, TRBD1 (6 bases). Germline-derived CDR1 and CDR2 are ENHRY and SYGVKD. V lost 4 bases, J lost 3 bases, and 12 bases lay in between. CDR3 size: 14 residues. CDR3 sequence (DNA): TGTGCCATCAGTGTAGCGGGGGGCCACACTGAAGCTTTCTTT. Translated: CAISVAGGHTEAFF.

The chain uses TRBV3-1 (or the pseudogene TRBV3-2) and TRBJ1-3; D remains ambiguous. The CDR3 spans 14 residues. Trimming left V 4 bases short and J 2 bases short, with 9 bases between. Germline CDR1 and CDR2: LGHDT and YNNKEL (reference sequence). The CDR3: CASSPTAAGNTIYF. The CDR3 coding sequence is TGTGCCAGCAGCCCCACCGCGGCTGGAAACACCATATATTTT.

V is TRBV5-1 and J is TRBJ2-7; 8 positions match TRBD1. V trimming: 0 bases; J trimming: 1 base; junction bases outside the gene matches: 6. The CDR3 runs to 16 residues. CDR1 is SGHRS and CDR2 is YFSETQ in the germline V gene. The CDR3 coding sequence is TGCGCCAGCAGCTTGGAGAGGACAGGGTCTTCCTACGAGCAGTACTTC. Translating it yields CASSLERTGSSYEQYF.

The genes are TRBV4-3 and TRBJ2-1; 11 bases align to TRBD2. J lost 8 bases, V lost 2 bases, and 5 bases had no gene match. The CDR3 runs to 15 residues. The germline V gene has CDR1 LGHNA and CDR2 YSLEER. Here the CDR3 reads CASSQTSGSWYEQFF. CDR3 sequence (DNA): TGCGCCAGCAGCCAAACTAGCGGGAGTTGGTATGAGCAGTTCTTC.

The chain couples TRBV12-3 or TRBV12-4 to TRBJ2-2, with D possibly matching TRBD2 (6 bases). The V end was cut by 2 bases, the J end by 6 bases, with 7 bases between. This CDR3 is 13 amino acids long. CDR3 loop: CASSLWDSGELFF. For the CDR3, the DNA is TGTGCCAGCAGTTTATGGGACTCCGGGGAGCTGTTTTTT.

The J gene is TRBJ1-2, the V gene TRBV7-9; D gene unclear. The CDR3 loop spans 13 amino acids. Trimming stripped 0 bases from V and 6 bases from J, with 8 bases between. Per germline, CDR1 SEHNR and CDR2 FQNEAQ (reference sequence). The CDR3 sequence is CASSLAGRDGYTF. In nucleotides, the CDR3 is TGTGCCAGCAGCTTAGCAGGGAGGGATGGCTACACCTTC.

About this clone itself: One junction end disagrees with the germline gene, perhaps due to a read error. CDR3: CSARGTGSVF. The CDR3 bases are TGCAGTGCTAGAGGGACAGGGTCTGTCTTT. V is TRBV20-1 and J is TRBJ1-1; 8 nucleotides agree with TRBD1. The germline gives CDR1 DFQATT, CDR2 SNEGSKA (reference sequence). This CDR3 has 10 residues.

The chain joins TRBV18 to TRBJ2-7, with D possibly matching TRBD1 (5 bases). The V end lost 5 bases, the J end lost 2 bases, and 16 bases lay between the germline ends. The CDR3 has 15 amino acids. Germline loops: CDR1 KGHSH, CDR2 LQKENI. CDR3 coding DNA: TGTGCCAGCTCAGTCGGACACATACTTACCTACGAGCAGTACTTC. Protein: CASSVGHILTYEQYF.

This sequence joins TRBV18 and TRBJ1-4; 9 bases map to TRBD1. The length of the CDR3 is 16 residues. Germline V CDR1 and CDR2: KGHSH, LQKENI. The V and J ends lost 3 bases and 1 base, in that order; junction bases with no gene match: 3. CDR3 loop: CASSPRQGETNEKLFF. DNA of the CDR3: TGTGCCAGCTCACCCCGACAGGGGGAAACTAATGAAAAACTGTTTTTT.

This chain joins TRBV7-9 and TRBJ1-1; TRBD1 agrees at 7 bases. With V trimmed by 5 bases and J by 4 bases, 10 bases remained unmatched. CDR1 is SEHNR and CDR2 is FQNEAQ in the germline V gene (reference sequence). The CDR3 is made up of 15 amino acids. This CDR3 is CASSQQGQGSTEAFF. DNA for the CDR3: TGTGCCAGCAGCCAACAGGGGCAGGGGAGCACTGAAGCTTTCTTT.

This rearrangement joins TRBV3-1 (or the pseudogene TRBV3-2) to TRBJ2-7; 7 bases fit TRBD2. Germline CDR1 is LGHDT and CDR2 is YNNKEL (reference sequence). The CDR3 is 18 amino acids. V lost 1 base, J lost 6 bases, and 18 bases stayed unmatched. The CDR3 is CASSQVQTSLSRLGEQYF. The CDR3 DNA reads TGTGCCAGCAGCCAAGTTCAGACTAGCCTCTCCCGTCTTGGCGAGCAGTACTTC.

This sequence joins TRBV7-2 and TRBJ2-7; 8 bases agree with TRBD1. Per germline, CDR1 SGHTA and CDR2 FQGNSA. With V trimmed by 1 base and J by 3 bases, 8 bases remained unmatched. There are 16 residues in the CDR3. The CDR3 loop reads CASSLVAGTGNYEQYF. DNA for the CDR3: TGTGCCAGCAGCTTAGTCGCGGGGACAGGCAACTACGAGCAGTACTTC.

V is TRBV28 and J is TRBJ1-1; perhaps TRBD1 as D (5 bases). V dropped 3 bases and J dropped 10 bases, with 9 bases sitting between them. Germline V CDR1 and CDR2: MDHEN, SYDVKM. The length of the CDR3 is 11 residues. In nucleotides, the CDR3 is TGTGCCAGCAGTTTCCAGGGTGCAGCTTTCTTT. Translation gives CASSFQGAAFF.

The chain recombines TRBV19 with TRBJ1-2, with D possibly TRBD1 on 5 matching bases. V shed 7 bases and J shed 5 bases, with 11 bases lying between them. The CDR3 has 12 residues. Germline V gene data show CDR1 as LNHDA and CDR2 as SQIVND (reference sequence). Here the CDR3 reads CASTLGGYGYTF. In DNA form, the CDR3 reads TGTGCCAGTACCCTGGGGGGGTATGGCTACACCTTC.